This T cell receptor beta chain was found in a study of blood T cell repertoires in COVID-19. On the study more broadly: The origin of the acute and convalescent COVID-19 samples was the United States, Italy and Spain.

Original methodology: The assay estimated nucleated cells by amplifying reference gene primers. Assay: immunoSEQ multiplex PCR; the TCRdb copy retains only in-frame clones and omits some. From that table come the V and J calls and clone size; the DNA was used to work out D and trimming. The sample comprises more than 50,000 clones, approximately 90% of which are singletons, and around 3.6% rests with the top ten. Germline CDR1 LGHNA, CDR2 YSLEER. The CDR3 extends over 16 amino acids. Trimming removed 0 bases from V and 4 bases from J, with 13 bases in between. The receptor was isolated from a human donor in a cohort sampled during active COVID-19. The sequenced material came from peripheral blood. The chain joins TRBV4-3 to TRBJ1-5; a weak D match, TRBD1 (6 bases). The CDR3: CASSQDRWGTNQPQHF. The CDR3 nucleotides read TGCGCCAGCAGCCAAGATCGGTGGGGGACAAATCAGCCCCAGCATTTT.